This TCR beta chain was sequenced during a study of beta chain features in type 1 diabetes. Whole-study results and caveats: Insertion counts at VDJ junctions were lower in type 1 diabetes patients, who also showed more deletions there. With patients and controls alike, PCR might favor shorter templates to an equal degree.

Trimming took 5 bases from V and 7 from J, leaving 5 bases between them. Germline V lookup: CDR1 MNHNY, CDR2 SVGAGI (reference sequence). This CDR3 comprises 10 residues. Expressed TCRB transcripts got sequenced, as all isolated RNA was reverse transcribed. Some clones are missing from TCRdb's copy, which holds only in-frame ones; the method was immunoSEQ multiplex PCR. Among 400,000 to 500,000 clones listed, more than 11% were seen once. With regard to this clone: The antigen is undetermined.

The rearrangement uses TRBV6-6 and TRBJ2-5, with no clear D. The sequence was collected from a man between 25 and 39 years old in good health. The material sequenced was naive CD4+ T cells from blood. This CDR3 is CASSQRTQYF. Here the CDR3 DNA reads TGTGCCAGCAGTCAGAGGACCCAGTACTTC.